This passage covers 7 T cell receptor beta chains from one sample sequenced in a study of T cells in Graves' hyperthyroidism and ophthalmopathy (dated by TCRdb to 2018 to 2020). The method behind the library was multiplex PCR. Instrument on record: Illumina HiSeq 2000. Amplification of TCR beta CDR3 regions was carried out from RNA transcripts. For the first round of RT-PCR on the TCR CDR3, the HTBI primer set was used together with the Qiagen OneStep RT-PCR kit. The public sequencing data were trimmed at Q25 with fastp and processed into clonotypes with MiXCR by TCRdb, which kept only in-frame beta chains. For every CDR3 protein sequence, its rows merge into one entry that carries the most common genes and DNA. For this sample there are some 530,000 distinct CDR3 sequences; about 20% appear just once. The ten largest clones capture around 54% of the sample. The source material was blood. These receptors were taken from a woman aged 65 to 85 with Graves' ophthalmopathy.

This clonotype showed up many times. The chain has TRBV2 and TRBJ2-2, with 11 bases that match TRBD1. Germline trimming cut 6 bases from V and 7 bases from J; bases unmatched to any gene: 4. This CDR3 contains 14 residues. Germline V gene lookup returns CDR1 SNHLY and CDR2 FYNNEI. CDR3 in DNA: TGTGCCAGCAGCAGGACAGGGGGCCTCGGGGAGCTGTTTTTT. This encodes CASSRTGGLGELFF.

This clonotype showed up many times. This sequence joins TRBV6-2 or TRBV6-3 and TRBJ2-7; no clear D. This CDR3 region has 13 residues. Germline loops: CDR1 MNHEY, CDR2 SVGEGT. The V gene lost 0 bases and the J gene lost 0 bases, with 3 bases spanning the gap. CDR3 loop: CASSYSGSYEQYF. DNA of the CDR3: TGTGCCAGCAGTTACTCGGGCTCCTACGAGCAGTACTTC.

The genes are TRBV7-2 and TRBJ2-7; D is ambiguous. Germline lookup yields CDR1 SGHTA and CDR2 FQGNSA. Deletions cut 0 bases from V and 4 bases from J, with 13 bases between. This CDR3 has 15 amino acids. Written as DNA, the CDR3 is TGTGCCAGCAGCTTAGCGTCCAGGAGCCTTTACGAGCAGTACTTC. Translated, it gives CASSLASRSLYEQYF.

This clonotype has at least ten counts. This chain uses TRBV6-1 with TRBJ1-2; a weak D match, TRBD1 (6 bases). The CDR3 covers 17 residues. V lost 5 bases and J 0 bases, leaving 19 bases between the germline ends. In germline, CDR1 is MNHNS, CDR2 SASEGT. For the CDR3, the DNA is TGTGCCAGCAGTTATGACCAGGGGCCCGGAGCTAACTATGGCTACACCTTC. Amino acids: CASSYDQGPGANYGYTF.

The V call is TRBV7-8, the J call TRBJ2-2; D is unclear. This CDR3 contains 13 residues. Germline CDR1 reads SGHVS; CDR2 reads FQNEAQ. The V and J ends lost 5 bases and 2 bases respectively, with 6 bases between them. CDR3 loop: CASSHANTGELFF. CDR3 nucleotides: TGTGCCAGCAGCCATGCTAACACCGGGGAGCTGTTTTTT. Filled out from reference TRBV7-8 and TRBJ2-2, the complete variable domain reads GAGVSQSPRYKVAKRGQDVALRCDPISGHVSLFWYQQALGQGPEFLTYFQNEAQLDKSGLPSDRFFAERPEGSVSTLKIQRTQQEDSAVYLCASSHANTGELFFGEGSRLTVL.

CDR3 coding DNA: TGTGCCAGCAGTACCCAGACGGAGGGCAGTGAAACTGAAGCTTTCTTT. Translation: CASSTQTEGSETEAFF. The rearrangement uses TRBV28 and TRBJ1-1, with D unresolved. V shed 5 bases and J shed 5 bases, with 21 bases lying between them. This CDR3 region has 16 residues. Germline V CDR1 and CDR2: MDHEN, SYDVKM.

This clonotype was seen more than once but under ten times. The chain links TRBV11-2 to TRBJ2-3; 10 nucleotides align to TRBD1. Germline CDR1 and CDR2: SGHAT and FQNNGV. V lost 1 base, J lost 5 bases, and 6 bases stayed unmatched. This CDR3 has 16 residues. The chain's CDR3 is CASSLGYRDRGDTQYF. In nucleotides, the CDR3 is TGTGCCAGCAGCTTAGGATACCGGGACAGGGGAGATACGCAGTATTTT.